The entry below gives a single T cell receptor beta chain sequence along with its context. The sample originates from a study of blood T cell repertoires in COVID-19. Across the study: Samples came from the United States, Italy and Spain, spanning acute and convalescent COVID-19. T cells, B-cell-depleted T cells, or PBMCs supplied cDNA or gDNA.

Original methodology: Estimation of nucleated cell counts relied on the amplification of reference gene primers. Generated by immunoSEQ multiplex PCR, the TCRdb table keeps only in-frame clones and is missing some. V and J calls and clone size come straight from that table; D and trimming were deduced from the DNA. The sample has tens of thousands of clones, about 91% seen once. V trimming: 4 bases; J trimming: 8 bases; junction bases outside the gene matches: 9. This CDR3 has 15 residues. In germline, CDR1 is SGHRS, CDR2 YFSETQ. What was sequenced was peripheral blood. The receptor was isolated from a human donor in a cohort sampled during active COVID-19. The gene calls are TRBV5-1 and TRBJ1-2; TRBD1 agrees at 12 bases. In DNA form, the CDR3 reads TGCGCCAGCAGCCGAGCCGGGACAGGGGGCGCGGGCTACACCTTC. Protein sequence: CASSRAGTGGAGYTF. The whole variable domain, filled in from reference TRBV5-1 and TRBJ1-2, reads KAGVTQTPRYLIKTRGQQVTLSCSPISGHRSVSWYQQTPGQGLQFLFEYFSETQRNKGNFPGRFSGRQFSNSRSEMNVSTLELGDSALYLCASSRAGTGGAGYTFGSGTRLTVV.